The 15 T cell receptor beta chains below were found in one sample sequenced in a study of cytomegalovirus exposure and HLA in healthy donors. The PCR used 60 Vbeta and 13 Jbeta primers. TCRdb keeps only in-frame clones here, not all; method: immunoSEQ multiplex PCR. The sample data list some 140,000 clones. Sequencing was carried out using PBMCs. These receptors were obtained from a woman between 40 and 55 years old in good health and CMV-seronegative.

This chain connects TRBV9 to TRBJ2-3; D uncertain. The V end was cut by 0 bases, the J end by 0 bases, with 8 bases between. The V gene's germline CDR1 is SGDLS and CDR2 YYNGEE. This CDR3 spans 15 amino acids. The CDR3 is CASSVVSLSTDTQYF. The CDR3 nucleotides are TGTGCCAGCAGCGTAGTAAGCCTTAGCACAGATACGCAGTATTTT.

The V gene is TRBV5-4, the J gene TRBJ2-3; TRBD2 is a possible D gene (5 bases). Germline V gene sequence: CDR1 SGHNT, CDR2 YYREEE (reference sequence). The CDR3 contains 14 residues. The ends were cut back, 4 bases at V and 6 bases at J, with 15 bases in the middle. CDR3 amino acids: CASSDDPEVDTQYF. CDR3 DNA: TGTGCCAGCAGCGATGACCCGGAGGTGGATACGCAGTATTTT. The full variable domain, with the rest looked up from reference TRBV5-4 and TRBJ2-3, is ETGVTQSPTHLIKTRGQQVTLRCSSQSGHNTVSWYQQALGQGPQFIFQYYREEENGRGNFPPRFSGLQFPNYSSELNVNALELDDSALYLCASSDDPEVDTQYFGPGTRLTVL.

This chain uses TRBV12-5 with TRBJ2-5; D may be TRBD2 (6 bases). CDR1 and CDR2 from the germline V gene are LGHNT and FRNRAP. This CDR3 spans 13 amino acids. Deletions cut 6 bases from V and 2 bases from J, with 10 bases between. CDR3 amino acids: CASGASVQETQYF. Here the CDR3 DNA reads TGTGCTAGTGGGGCTAGCGTACAAGAGACCCAGTACTTC.

V is TRBV7-3 and J is TRBJ2-3; no clear D gene. The CDR3 runs 17 residues. CDR1 is SGHTA and CDR2 is FQGTGA in the germline V gene. The V gene lost 3 bases and the J gene lost 2 bases, with 18 bases spanning the gap. CDR3 in amino acids: CASSLERFPSVTDTQYF. The CDR3 DNA sequence: TGTGCCAGCAGCTTGGAGAGGTTCCCCTCGGTCACAGATACGCAGTATTTT.

V gene TRBV29-1 combines with J gene TRBJ2-2; the match to TRBD2 covers 7 bases. Per the germline V gene, CDR1 is SQVTM and CDR2 is ANQGSEA. CDR3 length: 13 amino acids. Trimming took 3 bases from V and 6 from J; bases not matched to a gene: 4. The CDR3 DNA follows: TGCAGCGTTGATAGGGCGGGGGCCGGGGAGCTGTTTTTT. Its protein product is CSVDRAGAGELFF.

The chain has TRBV7-2 and TRBJ1-6; no firm D call. Germline CDR1 SGHTA, CDR2 FQGNSA. V lost 8 bases and J lost 5, with 13 bases in between. The CDR3 contains 14 residues. This chain's CDR3 is CASLNRQNNSPLHF. The CDR3 DNA is TGTGCCAGCCTGAATCGTCAGAATAATTCACCCCTCCACTTT.

J is TRBJ2-7 and V is TRBV5-6, with 9 bases lining up with TRBD1. The ends lost 4 bases at V and 6 bases at J; junction bases unmatched: 8. The germline CDR1 and CDR2 sequences are SGHDT and YYEEEE. This CDR3 region has 14 residues. CDR3 bases: TGTGCCAGCAGCCGCACGGGACAGGGAATCGAGCAGTACGTC. Amino acid sequence: CASSRTGQGIEQYV.

V gene TRBV9 combines with J gene TRBJ1-1; 7 positions match TRBD1. The CDR3 is made up of 14 amino acids. Looked up from germline, CDR1 is SGDLS and CDR2 is YYNGEE. V lost 2 bases to trimming and J lost 0 bases; unmatched junction nucleotides: 1. CDR3 sequence: CASSVDRLNTEAFF. For the CDR3, the DNA is TGTGCCAGCAGCGTGGACAGGTTGAACACTGAAGCTTTCTTT.

The rearrangement links TRBV28 to TRBJ2-7; 11 nucleotides agree with TRBD1. The CDR3 is 16 amino acids. The V gene end was trimmed by 5 bases and the J gene end by 4 bases; junction bases not matched to a gene: 10. Germline CDR1 MDHEN, CDR2 SYDVKM. The chain's CDR3 is CASSILSGTGGYEQYF. The DNA for the CDR3 is TGTGCCAGCAGTATACTCTCCGGGACAGGGGGTTACGAGCAGTACTTC. Combining the CDR3 with reference TRBV28 and TRBJ2-7 gives the whole variable domain DVKVTQSSRYLVKRTGEKVFLECVQDMDHENMFWYRQDPGLGLRLIYFSYDVKMKEKGDIPEGYSVSREKKERFSLILESASTNQTSMYLCASSILSGTGGYEQYFGPGTRLTVT.

The chain combines TRBV19 with TRBJ1-2; D might be TRBD1 (5 bases). Germline CDR1 reads LNHDA; CDR2 reads SQIVND (reference sequence). This CDR3 is built from 14 residues. Trimming left V 3 bases short and J 4 bases short, with 12 bases between. In DNA, the CDR3 is TGTGCCAGTAGTATCTCCCAGGGTTTCTATGGCTACACCTTC. Protein product: CASSISQGFYGYTF.

Concerning this clone: A read error may produce the germline difference seen at one junction end. This chain connects TRBV7-7 to TRBJ2-1; the match to TRBD2 covers 9 bases. This CDR3 region has 15 residues. CDR1 is SSHAT, CDR2 FNYEAQ, per germline (reference sequence). The CDR3 loop reads CASRPIAGAYNEQFF. The CDR3 nucleotides read TGTGCTAGCAGGCCGATAGCGGGGGCCTACAATGAGCAGTTCTTC.

Regarding this clone: At one boundary the junction diverges from the germline segment, which might be a read error. This chain connects TRBV7-7 to TRBJ2-3; 14 positions agree with TRBD2. Germline V gene sequence: CDR1 SSHAT, CDR2 FNYEAQ (reference sequence). This CDR3 contains 16 residues. This CDR3 reads CASSLGLAGGGDTQYF. As DNA, the CDR3 is TGTGCTAGCAGCTTAGGACTAGCGGGGGGCGGAGATACGCAGTATTTT.

The CDR3, as DNA: TGTGCCAGCGGGGGGAACTCCAAAAACATTCAGTACTTC. It translates to CASGGNSKNIQYF. V gene TRBV2 combines with J gene TRBJ2-4; tentatively, D is TRBD2 (6 bases). The CDR3 contains 13 residues. V lost 8 bases and J 2 bases, leaving 10 bases between the germline ends. Germline CDR1 and CDR2: SNHLY and FYNNEI.

The chain links TRBV5-1 to TRBJ2-7; tentatively, D is TRBD1 (6 bases). Trimming removed 1 base at V and 0 bases at J, with 8 bases between. This CDR3 region has 14 residues. Germline V gene lookup returns CDR1 SGHRS and CDR2 YFSETQ. CDR3 sequence (DNA): TGCGCCAGCAGCTTGACAGGGCCCTCCTACGAGCAGTACGTC. Amino acids: CASSLTGPSYEQYV.

This rearrangement joins TRBV7-9 to TRBJ2-5, with 9 positions matching TRBD1. The CDR3 totals 17 residues. The germline gives CDR1 SEHNR, CDR2 FQNEAQ (reference sequence). The J segment lost 1 base and the V segment lost 1 base, leaving 7 bases of the junction unmatched. The CDR3: CASSLVSGGQGQETQYF. DNA for the CDR3: TGTGCCAGCAGCTTAGTCTCCGGGGGACAGGGCCAAGAGACCCAGTACTTC. The full variable domain, completed using reference TRBV7-9 and TRBJ2-5, is DTGVSQNPRHKITKRGQNVTFRCDPISEHNRLYWYRQTLGQGPEFLTYFQNEAQLEKSRLLSDRFSAERPKGSFSTLEIQRTEQGDSAMYLCASSLVSGGQGQETQYFGPGTRLLVL.